The next 25 T cell receptor beta chains were all read from a single sample in a study of blood T cell repertoires in COVID-19. Assay used: immunoSEQ multiplex PCR; TCRdb lists only in-frame clones, some missing. The sample has about 35,000 clones; 75% to 90% are singletons. Input material: peripheral blood. The receptors shown here come from a man older than 75 with active COVID-19.

The chain joins TRBV6-2 or TRBV6-3 to TRBJ1-4, with TRBD1 matching over 12 bases. The length of the CDR3 is 15 residues. Looked up from germline, CDR1 is MNHEY and CDR2 is SVGEGT. The V gene end was trimmed by 5 bases and the J gene end by 8 bases; junction bases not matched to a gene: 6. The CDR3 loop is CASSRGTGGREKLFF. DNA of the CDR3: TGTGCCAGCAGTCGAGGGACAGGGGGCCGCGAAAAACTGTTTTTT.

V usage is TRBV21-1 and J usage is TRBJ2-7; TRBD2 is the table's D call and was not checked against the DNA. TRBV21-1 is marked as a pseudogene. This CDR3 is 20 amino acids long. CDR3 residues: CASSKVRNGIAGRTPYEQYF. In DNA, the CDR3 is TGTGCCAGCAGCAAAGTGCGGAATGGGATCGCGGGACGTACCCCCTACGAGCAGTACTTC.

The V and J genes are TRBV10-3 and TRBJ2-5; 7 bases are a match to TRBD1. Germline-derived CDR1 and CDR2 are ENHRY and SYGVKD. Unmatched junction bases numbered 0, after V lost 2 bases and J lost 3 bases. This CDR3 has 13 residues. In DNA, the CDR3 is TGTGCCATCAGTGAGCAGGGGGAAGAGACCCAGTACTTC. Translation: CAISEQGEETQYF.

The CDR3 region is CATSDSTRGLRDEQYF. The CDR3 bases are TGTGCCACCAGTGATTCGACCAGGGGGCTCCGGGACGAGCAGTACTTC. The rearrangement uses TRBV24-1 and TRBJ2-7, with 8 nucleotides matching TRBD1. Per germline, CDR1 KGHDR and CDR2 SFDVKD. The CDR3 is made up of 16 amino acids. Unmatched junction bases numbered 10, after V lost 2 bases and J lost 5 bases.

CDR3: CASSQEAYEQYF. CDR3 nucleotide sequence: TGTGCCAGCAGTCAGGAGGCCTACGAGCAGTACTTC. V gene TRBV6-2 or TRBV6-3 combines with J gene TRBJ2-7; tentative D call: TRBD2 (5 bases). This CDR3 is built from 12 residues. Trimming took off 5 bases at V and 2 bases at J, with 7 bases between the two ends. Germline V gene lookup returns CDR1 MNHEY and CDR2 SVGEGT.

The chain employs TRBV28 and TRBJ1-6, with D hard to call. Germline lookup yields CDR1 MDHEN and CDR2 SYDVKM. The CDR3 is made up of 15 amino acids. Trimming removed 2 bases from V and 9 bases from J, with 14 bases in between. The CDR3 spells CASSLRLRESSPLHF. In nucleotides, the CDR3 is TGTGCCAGCAGTTTAAGGTTGAGGGAAAGTTCACCCCTCCACTTT.

This chain joins TRBV28 and TRBJ2-5, with 11 bases lining up with TRBD1. This CDR3 contains 15 residues. Germline values: CDR1 MDHEN, CDR2 SYDVKM. Trimming cost V 4 bases and J 4 bases; bases outside gene matches: 5. The chain's CDR3 is CASSSHGTGGETQYF. The CDR3 DNA reads as TGTGCCAGCAGTTCTCACGGGACAGGGGGAGAGACCCAGTACTTC.

This clone was seen only once. V and J are TRBV2 and TRBJ1-6; TRBD1 agrees at 7 bases. The germline V gene encodes CDR1 SNHLY and CDR2 FYNNEI. The CDR3 consists of 14 residues. V lost 7 bases and J lost 9; bases outside the gene matches: 9. The CDR3 protein is CASNLGQYGSPLHF. The CDR3, as DNA: TGTGCCAGCAATTTGGGACAGTACGGTTCACCCCTCCACTTT.

V gene TRBV3-1 (or the pseudogene TRBV3-2) combines with J gene TRBJ2-5; TRBD2 matches 7 bases. The V gene's germline CDR1 is LGHDT and CDR2 YNNKEL (reference sequence). J lost 4 bases, V lost 4 bases, and 3 bases had no gene match. CDR3 length equals 13 residues. CDR3 sequence: CASSPGLRETQYF. The DNA of the CDR3 is TGTGCCAGCAGCCCGGGACTACGAGAGACCCAGTACTTC.

The chain employs TRBV6-5 and TRBJ1-2, with D hard to call. V lost 2 bases to trimming and J lost 7 bases, with 11 bases between them. The CDR3 has 13 residues. The germline gives CDR1 MNHEY, CDR2 SVGAGI. The DNA for the CDR3 is TGTGCCAGCAGTTACGGCGGCGGCATTGGCTACACCTTC. It codes for CASSYGGGIGYTF.

The genes are TRBV27 and TRBJ2-6; D call uncertain. The CDR3 length is 16 residues. V shed 8 bases and J shed 0 bases, with 14 bases lying between them. CDR1 is MNHEY, CDR2 SMNVEV, per germline (reference sequence). The CDR3 loop reads CASANPAVSGANVLTF. CDR3 DNA sequence: TGTGCCAGCGCAAACCCGGCGGTCTCTGGGGCCAACGTCCTGACTTTC.

This chain connects TRBV5-5 to TRBJ1-1, with a tentative D call TRBD1 (5 bases). This CDR3 is built from 12 residues. Trimming took off 3 bases at V and 7 bases at J, with 10 bases between the two ends. Germline V gene lookup returns CDR1 SGHKS and CDR2 YYEKEE (reference sequence). DNA of the CDR3: TGTGCCAGCAGCTCGGCAGGGTATGAAGCTTTCTTT. Protein: CASSSAGYEAFF. The full variable domain, completed using reference TRBV5-5 and TRBJ1-1, is DAGVTQSPTHLIKTRGQQVTLRCSPISGHKSVSWYQQVLGQGPQFIFQYYEKEERGRGNFPDRFSARQFPNYSSELNVNALLLGDSALYLCASSSAGYEAFFGQGTRLTVV.

The CDR3 reads CATRTGQANTGELFF. In DNA, the CDR3 is TGTGCCACCAGGACGGGACAGGCCAACACCGGGGAGCTGTTTTTT. The gene calls are TRBV15 and TRBJ2-2; 8 bases agree with TRBD1. This CDR3 region has 15 residues. Looked up from germline, CDR1 is LNHNV and CDR2 is YYDKDF (reference sequence). V lost 6 bases to trimming and J lost 2 bases; unmatched junction nucleotides: 5.

This chain joins TRBV3-1 (or the pseudogene TRBV3-2) and TRBJ2-7; a weak D match, TRBD1 (6 bases). The V gene lost 2 bases and the J gene lost 7 bases, with 27 bases spanning the gap. Germline V CDR1 and CDR2: LGHDT, YNNKEL (reference sequence). This CDR3 is built from 18 residues. The CDR3 region is CASSQLPMGARGSTEQYF. As DNA, the CDR3 is TGTGCCAGCAGCCAACTACCGATGGGGGCAAGGGGGTCCACGGAGCAGTACTTC.

This clone was seen a single time. The genes are TRBV11-2 and TRBJ2-1; 7 positions agree with TRBD2. This CDR3 has 13 residues. The germline gives CDR1 SGHAT, CDR2 FQNNGV. V was clipped by 6 bases and J by 9 bases; unmatched bases: 8. The CDR3 loop is CASRPTSYTEQFF. In nucleotides, the CDR3 is TGTGCCAGCAGGCCGACTAGCTATACTGAGCAGTTCTTC. Full variable domain (rest looked up from reference TRBV11-2 and TRBJ2-1): EAGVAQSPRYKIIEKRQSVAFWCNPISGHATLYWYQQILGQGPKLLIQFQNNGVVDDSQLPKDRFSAERLKGVDSTLKIQPAKLEDSAVYLCASRPTSYTEQFFGPGTRLTVL.

The chain couples TRBV28 to TRBJ1-1, with D hard to call. V was shortened by 3 bases and J by 8 bases, with 13 bases between the two germline ends. Germline-derived CDR1 and CDR2 are MDHEN and SYDVKM. The length of the CDR3 is 13 residues. The DNA for the CDR3 is TGTGCCAGCAGTTTCCCGCCCCCGGGGGAAGCTTTCTTT. As protein: CASSFPPPGEAFF.

J is TRBJ1-1 and V is TRBV27, with D possibly matching TRBD1 (5 bases). This CDR3 spans 15 amino acids. Germline V gene sequence: CDR1 MNHEY, CDR2 SMNVEV (reference sequence). The V and J ends lost 6 bases and 0 bases respectively, with 14 bases between them. The CDR3 nucleotides are TGTGCCAGCAGGCCCGGGGGACGGCTGAACACTGAAGCTTTCTTT. This translates into CASRPGGRLNTEAFF.

This chain connects TRBV23-1 to TRBJ2-2, with D maybe TRBD1 (6 bases). TRBV23-1 carries the ORF label, with uncertain function. V was trimmed by 3 bases and J by 7 bases, leaving 18 bases between them. The CDR3 loop spans 16 amino acids. The CDR3 loop is CASSHSPTGVDGELFF. The CDR3 DNA reads TGCGCCAGCAGTCACTCCCCGACAGGCGTGGACGGGGAGCTGTTTTTT.

J is TRBJ1-4 and V is TRBV9; possible D gene TRBD1, 6 bases. Germline CDR1 is SGDLS and CDR2 is YYNGEE. V was pared by 4 bases and J by 7 bases, with 17 bases between. This CDR3 contains 15 residues. The DNA for the CDR3 is TGTGCCAGCAGCATAGGGGGTAGAGAGGGTGAAAAACTGTTTTTT. Translated, it gives CASSIGGREGEKLFF.

V gene TRBV9 combines with J gene TRBJ2-1; 7 bases line up with TRBD2. Germline lookup yields CDR1 SGDLS and CDR2 YYNGEE. Trimming removed 3 bases from V and 9 bases from J; junction bases left unmatched: 0. The CDR3 is 11 amino acids. The CDR3 sequence is CASSGEGEQFF. DNA for the CDR3: TGTGCCAGCAGCGGGGAGGGTGAGCAGTTCTTC.

The rearrangement uses TRBV18 and TRBJ2-7; maybe TRBD1 (5 bases). The CDR3 contains 15 residues. Germline V gene data show CDR1 as KGHSH and CDR2 as LQKENI. Trimming took off 2 bases at V and 8 bases at J, with 19 bases between the two ends. The CDR3 region is CASSPAGNRWLQQYF. The DNA of the CDR3 is TGTGCCAGCTCACCAGCAGGGAATCGTTGGCTTCAGCAGTACTTC.

This rearrangement joins TRBV18 to TRBJ1-2, with 7 bases aligning to TRBD1. CDR3 size: 15 residues. The germline gives CDR1 KGHSH, CDR2 LQKENI. After removal of 3 bases from V and 2 bases from J, the junction contained 6 bases not matched to a gene. CDR3 protein: CASSPQTGMNYGYTF. In DNA form, the CDR3 reads TGTGCCAGCTCACCCCAGACAGGGATGAACTATGGCTACACCTTC.

The CDR3 region is CASSLGAPNTGELFF. Written as DNA, the CDR3 is TGCGCCAGCAGCTTGGGCGCCCCGAACACCGGGGAGCTGTTTTTT. The V call is TRBV5-1, the J call TRBJ2-2, with D unresolved. CDR3 length: 15 residues. From germline, CDR1 is SGHRS and CDR2 YFSETQ. Between the trimmed V and J ends, which lost 0 bases and 0 bases, there was a span of 6 bases.

This chain's CDR3 is CSVVGREAKQYF. CDR3 nucleotides: TGCAGCGTTGTCGGCAGGGAGGCGAAGCAGTACTTC. V and J are TRBV29-1 and TRBJ2-7, with a tentative D call TRBD2 (6 bases). Germline CDR1 reads SQVTM; CDR2 reads ANQGSEA. This CDR3 region has 12 residues. V lost 4 bases to trimming and J lost 8 bases, with 15 bases between them.

This sequence joins TRBV6-6 and TRBJ1-4; D is possibly TRBD1 (5 bases). Germline-derived CDR1 and CDR2 are MNHNY and SVGAGI (reference sequence). The germline V and J ends were trimmed by 5 bases and 5 bases, with 12 bases remaining between them. The CDR3 is 14 amino acids. The CDR3 DNA is TGTGCCAGCAGTCCCCCGAGACAGAATGAAAAACTGTTTTTT. Its translation is CASSPPRQNEKLFF.